This TCR beta chain was found in a study of CD8 T cells in Susac syndrome. Study-level findings and limits: In its TCR sequencing and HLA analysis, the study acknowledged that the number of individuals was relatively small.

Comment on this clonotype: The antigen remains undetermined.

The T cells that were sequenced for TCR beta were CD8+ and CD4+ cells from blood. TEMRA cells underwent FACS enrichment and CD8+ and CD4+ T cells underwent negative isolation. The authors reverse transcribed about 0.5 to 1 ug RNA with random hexamers. Using its own MiXCR run on the immunoSEQ multiplex PCR reads, TCRdb lists one record per CDR3 protein. Among 150,000 to 200,000 distinct CDR3 sequences listed, approximately 95% were seen once. Sequencing input: CD4+ T cells from PBMCs. The TCR sequence derives from a human donor with multiple sclerosis.

CDR3 in DNA: TGTGCCAGCACGGCGGGACCCCCCTATAATTCACCCCTCCACTTT. Protein product: CASTAGPPYNSPLHF. The chain employs TRBV12-3 or TRBV12-4 and TRBJ1-6; TRBD1 might be the D (5 bases). This CDR3 has 15 amino acids. V lost 7 bases, J lost 2 bases, and 12 bases lay in between.